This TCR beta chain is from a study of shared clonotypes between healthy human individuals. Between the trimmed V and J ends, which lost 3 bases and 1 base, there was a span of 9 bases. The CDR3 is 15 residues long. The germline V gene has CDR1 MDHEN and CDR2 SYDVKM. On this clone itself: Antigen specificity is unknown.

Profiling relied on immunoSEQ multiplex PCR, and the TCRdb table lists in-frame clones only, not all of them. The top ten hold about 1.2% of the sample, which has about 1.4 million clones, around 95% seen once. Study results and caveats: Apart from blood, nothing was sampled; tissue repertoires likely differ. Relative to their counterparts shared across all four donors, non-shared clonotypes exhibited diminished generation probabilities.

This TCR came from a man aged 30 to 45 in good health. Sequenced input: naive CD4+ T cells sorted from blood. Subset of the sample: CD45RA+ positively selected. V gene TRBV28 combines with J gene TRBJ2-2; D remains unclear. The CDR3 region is CASSLLKGNTGELFF. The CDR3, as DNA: TGTGCCAGCAGTTTGTTAAAGGGGAACACCGGGGAGCTGTTTTTT.